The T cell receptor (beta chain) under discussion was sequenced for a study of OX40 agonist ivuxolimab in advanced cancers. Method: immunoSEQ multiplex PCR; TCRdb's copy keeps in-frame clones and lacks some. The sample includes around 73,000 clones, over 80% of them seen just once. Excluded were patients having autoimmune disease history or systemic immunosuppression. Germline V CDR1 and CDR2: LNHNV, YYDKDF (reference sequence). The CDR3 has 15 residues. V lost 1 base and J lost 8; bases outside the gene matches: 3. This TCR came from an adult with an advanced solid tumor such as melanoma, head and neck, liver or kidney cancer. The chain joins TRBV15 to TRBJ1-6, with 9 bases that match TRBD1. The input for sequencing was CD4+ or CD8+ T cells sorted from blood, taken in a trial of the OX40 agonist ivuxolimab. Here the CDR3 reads CATSRAQGADSPLHF. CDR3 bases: TGTGCCACCAGCAGAGCACAGGGGGCGGATTCACCCCTCCACTTT. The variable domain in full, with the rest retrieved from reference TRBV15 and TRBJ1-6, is DAMVIQNPRYQVTQFGKPVTLSCSQTLNHNVMYWYQQKSSQAPKLLFHYYDKDFNNEADTPDNFQSRRPNTSFCFLDIRSPGLGDTAMYLCATSRAQGADSPLHFGNGTRLTVT.